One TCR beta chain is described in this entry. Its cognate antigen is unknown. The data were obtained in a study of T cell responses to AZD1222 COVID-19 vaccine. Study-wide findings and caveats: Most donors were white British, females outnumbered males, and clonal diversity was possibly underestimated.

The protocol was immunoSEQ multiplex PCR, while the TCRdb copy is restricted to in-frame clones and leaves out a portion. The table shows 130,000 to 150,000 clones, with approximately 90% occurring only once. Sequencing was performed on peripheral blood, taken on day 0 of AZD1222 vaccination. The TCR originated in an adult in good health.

CDR3 region: CASSQGPVNEKLFF. CDR3 bases: TGTGCCAGCAGCCAAGGCCCCGTGAACGAAAAACTGTTTTTT. The rearrangement links TRBV4-2 to TRBJ1-4, with D hard to call. The germline V gene encodes CDR1 LGHNA and CDR2 YNFKEQ. CDR3 size: 14 residues. Trimming removed 1 base from V and 8 bases from J, with 11 bases in between.